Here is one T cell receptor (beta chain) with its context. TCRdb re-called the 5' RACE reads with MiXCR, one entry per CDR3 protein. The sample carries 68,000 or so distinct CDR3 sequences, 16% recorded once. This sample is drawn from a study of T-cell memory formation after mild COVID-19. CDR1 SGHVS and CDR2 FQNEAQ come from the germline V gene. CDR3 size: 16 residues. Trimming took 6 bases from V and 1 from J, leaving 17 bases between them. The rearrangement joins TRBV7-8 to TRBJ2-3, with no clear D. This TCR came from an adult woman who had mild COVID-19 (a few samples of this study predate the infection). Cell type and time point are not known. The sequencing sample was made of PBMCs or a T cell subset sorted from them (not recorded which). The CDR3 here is CASSRIGPQGTDTQYF. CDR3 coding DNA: TGTGCCAGCAGTCGCATCGGCCCCCAGGGCACAGATACGCAGTATTTT. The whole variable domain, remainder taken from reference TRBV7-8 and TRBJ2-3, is GAGVSQSPRYKVAKRGQDVALRCDPISGHVSLFWYQQALGQGPEFLTYFQNEAQLDKSGLPSDRFFAERPEGSVSTLKIQRTQQEDSAVYLCASSRIGPQGTDTQYFGPGTRLTVL.